A single sample gave rise to the 17 T cell receptor beta chains below, sequenced in a study of cytomegalovirus exposure and HLA in healthy donors. It was with 60 Vbeta and 13 Jbeta primers that the PCR ran. Data came from immunoSEQ multiplex PCR; TCRdb stores just in-frame clones and leaves some out. Among some 180,000 clones, around four fifths were seen once, and the ten largest hold more than 1.5%. Sequenced: PBMCs. All receptors come from a man aged 35 to 55 in good health and CMV-seropositive.

This chain joins TRBV12-5 and TRBJ1-1; a weak D match, TRBD1 (5 bases). The germline V and J ends were trimmed by 8 bases and 5 bases, with 15 bases remaining between them. Germline V gene sequence: CDR1 LGHNT, CDR2 FRNRAP. The CDR3 runs 13 residues. The CDR3 region is CASRGSRGTEAFF. As DNA, the CDR3 is TGTGCTAGTCGAGGATCACGGGGGACTGAAGCTTTCTTT. Full variable domain (missing parts from reference TRBV12-5 and TRBJ1-1): DARVTQTPRHKVTEMGQEVTMRCQPILGHNTVFWYRQTMMQGLELLAYFRNRAPLDDSGMPKDRFSAEMPDATLATLKIQPSEPRDSAVYFCASRGSRGTEAFFGQGTRLTVV.

V usage is TRBV6-1 and J usage is TRBJ2-7, with TRBD1 identical over 10 bases. Germline V CDR1 and CDR2: MNHNS, SASEGT. The trim removed 2 bases at V and 5 bases at J, leaving 3 bases unmatched. The CDR3 totals 14 residues. The CDR3 DNA follows: TGTGCCAGCAGTGAACCCGGGACAGGGGACGAGCAGTACTTC. Translation gives CASSEPGTGDEQYF.

J is TRBJ2-3 and V is TRBV6-5, with TRBD2 identical over 11 bases. The V gene's germline CDR1 is MNHEY and CDR2 SVGAGI. CDR3 size: 16 residues. The V and J ends lost 0 bases and 4 bases, in that order; junction bases with no gene match: 3. In DNA form, the CDR3 reads TGTGCCAGCAGTTACTCTTTAGCGGGAGGGCCAGATACGCAGTATTTT. It specifies CASSYSLAGGPDTQYF.

This chain joins TRBV4-1 and TRBJ2-2; the match to TRBD2 covers 7 bases. V shed 3 bases, J shed 2 bases, and the junction held 6 bases outside the gene matches. CDR3 size: 16 residues. The germline V gene encodes CDR1 MGHRA and CDR2 YSYEKL. DNA of the CDR3: TGCGCCAGCAGCCATATTCAGCGGGATAACACCGGGGAGCTGTTTTTT. This sequence encodes CASSHIQRDNTGELFF.

This sequence joins TRBV5-6 and TRBJ1-6; tentative D call: TRBD1 (5 bases). V dropped 9 bases and J dropped 10 bases, with 17 bases sitting between them. This CDR3 spans 13 amino acids. In germline, CDR1 is SGHDT, CDR2 YYEEEE. CDR3 loop: CATSQGRGSPLHF. For the CDR3, the DNA is TGTGCCACCTCTCAGGGAAGAGGATCACCCCTCCACTTT.

Concerning this clone itself: The CDR3 carries no conserved terminal phenylalanine or tryptophan, so it likely arises from a read error. This sequence joins TRBV18 and TRBJ2-7; TRBD1 agrees at 8 bases. This CDR3 has 15 residues. V shed 3 bases and J 6 bases; nucleotides not matched to a gene: 10. CDR1 is KGHSH and CDR2 is LQKENI in the germline V gene. The chain's CDR3 is CASSPSRDRLSEQYL. In DNA form, the CDR3 reads TGTGCCAGCTCACCGAGTCGGGACAGGCTCAGCGAGCAGTACCTC.

V usage is TRBV28 and J usage is TRBJ1-1; D perhaps matches TRBD1 (6 bases). Germline CDR1 is MDHEN and CDR2 is SYDVKM. The CDR3 totals 15 residues. V was clipped by 7 bases and J by 1 base, with 16 bases between them. CDR3 loop: CASNKGEGRNTEAFF. For the CDR3, the DNA is TGTGCCAGCAATAAGGGGGAGGGCCGGAACACTGAAGCTTTCTTT.

The chain is built from TRBV9 and TRBJ1-5; D is possibly TRBD1 (5 bases). The V and J ends lost 3 bases and 1 base respectively, with 5 bases between them. CDR3 length: 13 amino acids. CDR1 SGDLS and CDR2 YYNGEE come from the germline V gene. The DNA for the CDR3 is TGTGCCAGCAGCGAGGGGAGCAATCAGCCCCAGCATTTT. Its protein is CASSEGSNQPQHF.

V usage is TRBV6-5 and J usage is TRBJ2-2, with D uncertain. Trimming removed 7 bases from V and 7 bases from J, with 10 bases in between. The CDR3 consists of 12 residues. CDR1 and CDR2 (germline): MNHEY, SVGAGI. The CDR3 bases are TGTGCCAGCAAGAAGAACGGCGGGGAGCTGTTTTTT. Translating gives CASKKNGGELFF.

The genes are TRBV18 and TRBJ2-4, with a weak D call TRBD2 (5 bases). Deletions cut 2 bases from V and 0 bases from J, with 8 bases between. CDR1 and CDR2 from the germline V gene are KGHSH and LQKENI. This CDR3 contains 15 residues. The CDR3 sequence: CASSPEGLAKNIQYF. Written as DNA, the CDR3 is TGTGCCAGCTCACCAGAGGGCCTAGCCAAAAACATTCAGTACTTC.

The chain couples TRBV5-5 to TRBJ1-2; D remains ambiguous. Germline V gene data show CDR1 as SGHKS and CDR2 as YYEKEE (reference sequence). The V end lost 0 bases, the J end lost 3 bases, and 12 bases lay between the germline ends. The CDR3 totals 15 residues. The CDR3 region has the DNA TGTGCCAGCAGCTTGGAGAGGTCTTTGCACTATGGCTACACCTTC. It is translated as CASSLERSLHYGYTF.

The CDR3 is CASSRGLGETQYF. For the CDR3, the DNA is TGTGCCAGTAGTAGGGGACTAGGGGAGACCCAGTACTTC. This rearrangement joins TRBV19 to TRBJ2-5; 8 bases fit TRBD2. After removal of 4 bases from V and 5 bases from J, the junction contained 3 bases not matched to a gene. Germline CDR1 reads LNHDA; CDR2 reads SQIVND (reference sequence). The CDR3 runs 13 residues.

This clone was detected once. V gene TRBV6-1 combines with J gene TRBJ2-7; 9 nucleotides line up with TRBD1. CDR3 length: 16 amino acids. Losses at the gene ends were 1 base for V and 3 bases for J; bases not matched to a gene: 7. CDR1 and CDR2 from the germline V gene are MNHNS and SASEGT. This chain's CDR3 is CASSEGWGQGYYEQYF. CDR3 nucleotide sequence: TGTGCCAGCAGTGAAGGGTGGGGACAGGGATACTACGAGCAGTACTTC.

The CDR3 region is CASKRTSGDYEQYF. The CDR3 DNA follows: TGTGCCAGTAAGAGGACTAGCGGAGACTACGAGCAGTACTTC. This chain joins TRBV19 and TRBJ2-7; TRBD2 aligns across 10 bases. The germline gives CDR1 LNHDA, CDR2 SQIVND (reference sequence). CDR3 size: 14 residues. V shed 7 bases and J 3 bases; nucleotides not matched to a gene: 6.

The rearrangement links TRBV29-1 to TRBJ2-3; possible D gene TRBD1, 5 bases. Trimming pared 7 bases from V and 0 bases from J, leaving 8 bases between. CDR3 length equals 12 residues. Germline CDR1 SQVTM, CDR2 ANQGSEA. The CDR3 DNA reads as TGCAGCGGATCAGGGAGCACAGATACGCAGTATTTT. Protein product: CSGSGSTDTQYF.

The chain has TRBV7-2 and TRBJ2-7; unclear D gene. This CDR3 has 14 residues. V lost 5 bases and J lost 6, with 17 bases in between. From germline, CDR1 is SGHTA and CDR2 FQGNSA. The chain's CDR3 is CASSHLIRGGEQYF. The CDR3 DNA reads TGTGCCAGCAGCCATCTGATCCGCGGCGGCGAGCAGTACTTC.

The rearrangement uses TRBV5-1 and TRBJ2-7, with D possibly matching TRBD2 (6 bases). The CDR3 is 17 amino acids. Germline V lookup: CDR1 SGHRS, CDR2 YFSETQ. V was clipped by 3 bases and J by 0 bases, with 19 bases between them. CDR3 coding DNA: TGCGCCAGCAGCTCTGGGGTCGGGAGTTACCCCTCCTACGAGCAGTACTTC. This encodes CASSSGVGSYPSYEQYF.